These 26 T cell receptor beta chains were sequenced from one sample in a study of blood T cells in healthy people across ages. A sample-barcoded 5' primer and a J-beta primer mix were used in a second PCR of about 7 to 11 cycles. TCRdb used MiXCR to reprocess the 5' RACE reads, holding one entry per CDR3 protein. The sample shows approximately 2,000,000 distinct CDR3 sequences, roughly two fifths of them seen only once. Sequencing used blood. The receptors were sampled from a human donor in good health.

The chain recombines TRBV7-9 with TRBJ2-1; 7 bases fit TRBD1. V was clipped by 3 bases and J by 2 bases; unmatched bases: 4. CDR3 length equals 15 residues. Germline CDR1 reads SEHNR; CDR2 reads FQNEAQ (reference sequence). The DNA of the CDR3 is TGTGCCAGCAGCTTCCGGGACAGCACCTACAATGAGCAGTTCTTC. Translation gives CASSFRDSTYNEQFF.

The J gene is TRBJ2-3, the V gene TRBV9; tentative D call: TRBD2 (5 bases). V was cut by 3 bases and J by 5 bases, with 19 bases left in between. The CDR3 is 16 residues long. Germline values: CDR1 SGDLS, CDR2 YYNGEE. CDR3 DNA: TGTGCCAGCAGCGCAGCGGCCGAATGGGCGGGAGATACGCAGTATTTT. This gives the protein CASSAAAEWAGDTQYF.

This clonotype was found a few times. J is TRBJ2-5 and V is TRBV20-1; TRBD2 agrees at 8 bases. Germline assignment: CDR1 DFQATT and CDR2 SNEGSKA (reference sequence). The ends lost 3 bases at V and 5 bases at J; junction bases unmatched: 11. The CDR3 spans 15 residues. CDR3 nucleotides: TGCAGTGCTAGGTGGGAGCGGGGGCCTCGGGAGACCCAGTACTTC. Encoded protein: CSARWERGPRETQYF.

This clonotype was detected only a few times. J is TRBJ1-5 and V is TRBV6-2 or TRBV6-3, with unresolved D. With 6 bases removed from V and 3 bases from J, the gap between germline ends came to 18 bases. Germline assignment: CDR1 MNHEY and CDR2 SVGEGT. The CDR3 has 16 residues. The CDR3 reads CASSHDTKGTNQPQHF. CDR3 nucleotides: TGTGCCAGCAGCCACGACACAAAGGGCACCAATCAGCCCCAGCATTTT.

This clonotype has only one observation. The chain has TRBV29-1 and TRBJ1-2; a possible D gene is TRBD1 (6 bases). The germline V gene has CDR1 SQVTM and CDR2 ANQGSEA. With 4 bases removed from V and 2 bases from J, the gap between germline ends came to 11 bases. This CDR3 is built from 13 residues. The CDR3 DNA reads TGCAGCGTTGTAGGGGGACAAAACTATGGCTACACCTTC. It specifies CSVVGGQNYGYTF.

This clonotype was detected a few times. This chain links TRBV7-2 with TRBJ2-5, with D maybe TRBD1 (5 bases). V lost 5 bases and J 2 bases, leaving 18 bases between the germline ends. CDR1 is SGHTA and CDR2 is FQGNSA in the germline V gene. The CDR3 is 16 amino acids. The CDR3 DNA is TGTGCCAGCAGCCCAGGGCCGTATCGGAGTCAAGAGACCCAGTACTTC. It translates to CASSPGPYRSQETQYF. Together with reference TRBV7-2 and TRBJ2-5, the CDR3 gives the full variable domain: GAGVSQSPSNKVTEKGKDVELRCDPISGHTALYWYRQSLGQGLEFLIYFQGNSAPDKSGLPSDRFSAERTGGSVSTLTIQRTQQEDSAVYLCASSPGPYRSQETQYFGPGTRLLVL.

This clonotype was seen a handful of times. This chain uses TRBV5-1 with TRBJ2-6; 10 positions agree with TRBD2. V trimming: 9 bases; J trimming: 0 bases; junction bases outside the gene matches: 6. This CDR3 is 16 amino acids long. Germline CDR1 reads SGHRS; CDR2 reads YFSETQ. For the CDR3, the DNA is TGCGCCACCCGACTAGCGGGCCCCTCTGGGGCCAACGTCCTGACTTTC. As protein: CATRLAGPSGANVLTF.

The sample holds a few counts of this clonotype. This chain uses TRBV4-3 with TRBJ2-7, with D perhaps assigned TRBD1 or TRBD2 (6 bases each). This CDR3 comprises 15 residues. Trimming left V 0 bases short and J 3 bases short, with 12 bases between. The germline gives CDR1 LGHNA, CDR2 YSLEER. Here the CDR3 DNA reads TGCGCCAGCAGCCAAGATAGGGGGGCTCTCTACGAGCAGTACTTC. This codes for CASSQDRGALYEQYF.

Here the CDR3 DNA reads TGCAGCGTTGAACGCCCGGACAGGCTGAACACTGAAGCTTTCTTT. Translating gives CSVERPDRLNTEAFF. V and J are TRBV29-1 and TRBJ1-1; 7 bases line up with TRBD1. V was pared by 2 bases and J by 0 bases, with 6 bases of the junction left unmatched. CDR1 is SQVTM, CDR2 ANQGSEA, per germline. The CDR3 sequence is 15 residues long.

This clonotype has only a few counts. DNA of the CDR3: TGTGCCAGCAGCTCATCCACAGGGGGCGCACCCCACTACGAGCAGTACTTC. Its protein is CASSSSTGGAPHYEQYF. V gene TRBV7-3 combines with J gene TRBJ2-7; 9 bases are a match to TRBD1. The CDR3 loop spans 17 amino acids. Germline CDR1 is SGHTA and CDR2 is FQGTGA. The ends lost 4 bases at V and 3 bases at J; junction bases unmatched: 13.

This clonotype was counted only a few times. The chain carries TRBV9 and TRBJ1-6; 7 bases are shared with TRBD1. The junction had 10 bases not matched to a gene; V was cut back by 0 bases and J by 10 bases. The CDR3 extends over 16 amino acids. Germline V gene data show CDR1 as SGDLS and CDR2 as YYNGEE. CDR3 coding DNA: TGTGCCAGCAGCGTAGACGGGACAGATGTTGGCTCACCCCTCCACTTT. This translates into CASSVDGTDVGSPLHF.

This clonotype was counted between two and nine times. The DNA for the CDR3 is TGTGCCAGCAGCCGAGGGGGCTATTGGTATGACTACAATGAGCAGTTCTTC. Its translation is CASSRGGYWYDYNEQFF. This chain connects TRBV6-1 to TRBJ2-1, with TRBD1 identical over 7 bases. The ends lost 6 bases at V and 3 bases at J; junction bases unmatched: 14. This CDR3 region has 17 residues. The germline V gene encodes CDR1 MNHNS and CDR2 SASEGT.

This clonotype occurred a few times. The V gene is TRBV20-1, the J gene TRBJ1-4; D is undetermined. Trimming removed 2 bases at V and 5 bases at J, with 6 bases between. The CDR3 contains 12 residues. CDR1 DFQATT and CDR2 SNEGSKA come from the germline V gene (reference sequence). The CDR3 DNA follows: TGCAGTGCTAGATCGGAAAATGAAAAACTGTTTTTT. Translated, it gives CSARSENEKLFF.

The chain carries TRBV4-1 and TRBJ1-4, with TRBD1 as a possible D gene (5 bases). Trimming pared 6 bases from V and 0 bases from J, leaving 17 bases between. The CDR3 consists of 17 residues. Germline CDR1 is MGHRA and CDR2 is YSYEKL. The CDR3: CASSRAGTFATNEKLFF. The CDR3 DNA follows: TGCGCCAGCAGTCGGGCCGGGACCTTTGCAACTAATGAAAAACTGTTTTTT.

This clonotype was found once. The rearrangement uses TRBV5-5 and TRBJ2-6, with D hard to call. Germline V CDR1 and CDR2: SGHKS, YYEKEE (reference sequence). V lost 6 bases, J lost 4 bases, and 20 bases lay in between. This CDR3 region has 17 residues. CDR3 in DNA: TGTGCCAGCAACATCCAACCCCCGCGGTCGGGGGCCAACGTCCTGACTTTC. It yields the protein CASNIQPPRSGANVLTF.

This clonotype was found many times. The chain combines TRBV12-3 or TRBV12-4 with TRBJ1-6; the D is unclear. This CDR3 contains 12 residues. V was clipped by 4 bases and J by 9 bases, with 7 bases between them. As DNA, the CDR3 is TGTGCCAGCAGTTCCAGTTTTTCACCCCTCCACTTT. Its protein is CASSSSFSPLHF.

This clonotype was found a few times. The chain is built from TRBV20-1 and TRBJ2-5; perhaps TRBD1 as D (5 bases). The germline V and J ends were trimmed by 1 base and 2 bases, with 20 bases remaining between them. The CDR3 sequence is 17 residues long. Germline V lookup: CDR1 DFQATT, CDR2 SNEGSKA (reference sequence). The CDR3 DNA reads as TGCAGTGCTAGAGCCTTCAGGGCCACACCGGATCAAGAGACCCAGTACTTC. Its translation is CSARAFRATPDQETQYF.

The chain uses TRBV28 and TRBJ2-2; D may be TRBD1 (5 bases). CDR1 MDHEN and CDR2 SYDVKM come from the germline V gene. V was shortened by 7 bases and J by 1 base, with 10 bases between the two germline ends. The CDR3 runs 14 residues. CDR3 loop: CASIVDRNTGELFF. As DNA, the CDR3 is TGTGCCAGCATAGTCGACAGGAACACCGGGGAGCTGTTTTTT.

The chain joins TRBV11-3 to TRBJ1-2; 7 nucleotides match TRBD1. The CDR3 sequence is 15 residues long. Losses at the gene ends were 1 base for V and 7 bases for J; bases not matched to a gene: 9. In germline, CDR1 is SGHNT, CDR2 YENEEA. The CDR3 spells CASSLVGQRDGGYTF. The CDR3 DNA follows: TGTGCCAGCAGCTTAGTGGGACAGCGAGATGGTGGCTACACCTTC.

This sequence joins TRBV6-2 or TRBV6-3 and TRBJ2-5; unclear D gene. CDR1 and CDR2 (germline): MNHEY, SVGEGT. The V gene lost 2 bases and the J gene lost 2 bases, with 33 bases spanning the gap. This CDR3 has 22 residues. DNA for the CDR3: TGTGCCAGCAGTTACGTTCGCGTTCTCACAGTCGACCCCCAGTCGTCTCAAGAGACCCAGTACTTC. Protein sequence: CASSYVRVLTVDPQSSQETQYF.

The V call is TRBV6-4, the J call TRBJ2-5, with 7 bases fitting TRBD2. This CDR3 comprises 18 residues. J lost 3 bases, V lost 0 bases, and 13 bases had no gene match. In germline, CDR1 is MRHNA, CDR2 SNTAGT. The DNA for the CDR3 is TGTGCCAGCAGTGACTCCCGTTTTTGGCTGGCGGGAGAAGAGACCCAGTACTTC. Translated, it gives CASSDSRFWLAGEETQYF.

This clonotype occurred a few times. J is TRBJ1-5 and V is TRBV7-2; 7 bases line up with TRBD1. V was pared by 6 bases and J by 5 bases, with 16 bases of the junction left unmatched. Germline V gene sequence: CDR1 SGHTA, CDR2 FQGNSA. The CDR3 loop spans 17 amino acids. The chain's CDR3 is CASSPTGNVAQDQPQHF. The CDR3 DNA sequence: TGTGCCAGCAGTCCGACAGGGAATGTTGCCCAGGATCAGCCCCAGCATTTT.

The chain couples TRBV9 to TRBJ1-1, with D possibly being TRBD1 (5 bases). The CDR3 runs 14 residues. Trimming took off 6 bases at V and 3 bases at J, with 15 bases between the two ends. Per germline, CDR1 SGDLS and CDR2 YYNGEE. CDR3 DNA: TGTGCCAGCACCCCCGGGGGAGAGGACACTGAAGCTTTCTTT. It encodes CASTPGGEDTEAFF.

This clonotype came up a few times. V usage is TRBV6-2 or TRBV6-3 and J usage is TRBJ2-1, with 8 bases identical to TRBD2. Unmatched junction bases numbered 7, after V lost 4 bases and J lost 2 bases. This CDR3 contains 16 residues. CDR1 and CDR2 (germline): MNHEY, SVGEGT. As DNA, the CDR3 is TGTGCCAGCAGTTCCCTTGAAGCGGGGGCCTACAATGAGCAGTTCTTC. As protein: CASSSLEAGAYNEQFF.

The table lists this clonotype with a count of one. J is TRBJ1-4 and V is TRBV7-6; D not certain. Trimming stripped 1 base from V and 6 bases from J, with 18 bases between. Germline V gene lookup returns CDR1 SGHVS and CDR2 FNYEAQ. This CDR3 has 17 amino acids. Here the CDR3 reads CASSLGLGRGIDEKLFF. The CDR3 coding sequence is TGTGCCAGCAGCTTAGGATTAGGCCGCGGCATTGATGAAAAACTGTTTTTT.

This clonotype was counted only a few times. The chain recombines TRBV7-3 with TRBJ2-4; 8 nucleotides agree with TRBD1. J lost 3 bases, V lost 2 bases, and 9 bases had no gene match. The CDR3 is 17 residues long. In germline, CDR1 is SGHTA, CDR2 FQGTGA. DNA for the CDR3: TGTGCCAGCAGCTTAGCGCGGACAGGGTTGGGCAAAAACATTCAGTACTTC. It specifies CASSLARTGLGKNIQYF. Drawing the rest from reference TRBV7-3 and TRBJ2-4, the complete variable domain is GAGVSQTPSNKVTEKGKYVELRCDPISGHTALYWYRQSLGQGPEFLIYFQGTGAADDSGLPNDRFFAVRPEGSVSTLKIQRTERGDSAVYLCASSLARTGLGKNIQYFGAGTRLSVL.